This entry concerns a single T cell receptor (beta chain). Its antigen is currently unknown. The sample is drawn from a study of OX40 agonist ivuxolimab in advanced cancers. Study results and caveats: Clonal expansion was among the lowest in partial responders at 0.1-3.0 mg/kg, especially CD8+.

The germline V gene encodes CDR1 MDHEN and CDR2 SYDVKM. The CDR3 covers 15 residues. V shed 6 bases and J shed 2 bases, with 14 bases lying between them. Measured with immunoSEQ multiplex PCR; TCRdb has only the in-frame clones, and not every one. The table records about 83,000 clones, over 80% of them present only once. The chain couples TRBV28 to TRBJ1-3; D gene ambiguous. This sequence originates from an adult with an advanced solid tumor such as melanoma, head and neck, liver or kidney cancer. The input for sequencing was CD4+ or CD8+ T cells sorted from blood, taken in a trial of the OX40 agonist ivuxolimab. The CDR3 loop is CASRGRVNAGNTIYF. The CDR3 nucleotides are TGTGCCAGCAGGGGTAGGGTAAATGCTGGAAACACCATATATTTT.